Sequencing of this T cell receptor (beta chain) was carried out in a study of blood T cell repertoires in COVID-19. Study-level information: PBMCs, B-cell-depleted T cells, or T cells provided the cDNA or gDNA that made up the material.

Per the study methods: From reference gene primer amplification, estimates of nucleated cell counts were derived. The repertoire was sequenced with immunoSEQ multiplex PCR; TCRdb's copy has only in-frame clones and lacks some. V, J and clone size reflect that table, while D and trimming were determined from the DNA. The sample has just over 65,000 clones, roughly nine tenths seen once; the top ten hold approximately 1.5%. CDR1 WSHSY and CDR2 SAAADI come from the germline V gene. The junction had 8 bases not matched to a gene; V was cut back by 9 bases and J by 7 bases. The CDR3 length is 13 residues.

The source of this sequence is a man in his sixties with acute or convalescent COVID-19. The genes are TRBV10-2 and TRBJ2-1, with TRBD2 matching over 8 bases. Sample: peripheral blood. The chain's CDR3 is CASTGGPGNEQFF. CDR3 bases: TGCGCCAGTACGGGGGGGCCGGGGAATGAGCAGTTCTTC.